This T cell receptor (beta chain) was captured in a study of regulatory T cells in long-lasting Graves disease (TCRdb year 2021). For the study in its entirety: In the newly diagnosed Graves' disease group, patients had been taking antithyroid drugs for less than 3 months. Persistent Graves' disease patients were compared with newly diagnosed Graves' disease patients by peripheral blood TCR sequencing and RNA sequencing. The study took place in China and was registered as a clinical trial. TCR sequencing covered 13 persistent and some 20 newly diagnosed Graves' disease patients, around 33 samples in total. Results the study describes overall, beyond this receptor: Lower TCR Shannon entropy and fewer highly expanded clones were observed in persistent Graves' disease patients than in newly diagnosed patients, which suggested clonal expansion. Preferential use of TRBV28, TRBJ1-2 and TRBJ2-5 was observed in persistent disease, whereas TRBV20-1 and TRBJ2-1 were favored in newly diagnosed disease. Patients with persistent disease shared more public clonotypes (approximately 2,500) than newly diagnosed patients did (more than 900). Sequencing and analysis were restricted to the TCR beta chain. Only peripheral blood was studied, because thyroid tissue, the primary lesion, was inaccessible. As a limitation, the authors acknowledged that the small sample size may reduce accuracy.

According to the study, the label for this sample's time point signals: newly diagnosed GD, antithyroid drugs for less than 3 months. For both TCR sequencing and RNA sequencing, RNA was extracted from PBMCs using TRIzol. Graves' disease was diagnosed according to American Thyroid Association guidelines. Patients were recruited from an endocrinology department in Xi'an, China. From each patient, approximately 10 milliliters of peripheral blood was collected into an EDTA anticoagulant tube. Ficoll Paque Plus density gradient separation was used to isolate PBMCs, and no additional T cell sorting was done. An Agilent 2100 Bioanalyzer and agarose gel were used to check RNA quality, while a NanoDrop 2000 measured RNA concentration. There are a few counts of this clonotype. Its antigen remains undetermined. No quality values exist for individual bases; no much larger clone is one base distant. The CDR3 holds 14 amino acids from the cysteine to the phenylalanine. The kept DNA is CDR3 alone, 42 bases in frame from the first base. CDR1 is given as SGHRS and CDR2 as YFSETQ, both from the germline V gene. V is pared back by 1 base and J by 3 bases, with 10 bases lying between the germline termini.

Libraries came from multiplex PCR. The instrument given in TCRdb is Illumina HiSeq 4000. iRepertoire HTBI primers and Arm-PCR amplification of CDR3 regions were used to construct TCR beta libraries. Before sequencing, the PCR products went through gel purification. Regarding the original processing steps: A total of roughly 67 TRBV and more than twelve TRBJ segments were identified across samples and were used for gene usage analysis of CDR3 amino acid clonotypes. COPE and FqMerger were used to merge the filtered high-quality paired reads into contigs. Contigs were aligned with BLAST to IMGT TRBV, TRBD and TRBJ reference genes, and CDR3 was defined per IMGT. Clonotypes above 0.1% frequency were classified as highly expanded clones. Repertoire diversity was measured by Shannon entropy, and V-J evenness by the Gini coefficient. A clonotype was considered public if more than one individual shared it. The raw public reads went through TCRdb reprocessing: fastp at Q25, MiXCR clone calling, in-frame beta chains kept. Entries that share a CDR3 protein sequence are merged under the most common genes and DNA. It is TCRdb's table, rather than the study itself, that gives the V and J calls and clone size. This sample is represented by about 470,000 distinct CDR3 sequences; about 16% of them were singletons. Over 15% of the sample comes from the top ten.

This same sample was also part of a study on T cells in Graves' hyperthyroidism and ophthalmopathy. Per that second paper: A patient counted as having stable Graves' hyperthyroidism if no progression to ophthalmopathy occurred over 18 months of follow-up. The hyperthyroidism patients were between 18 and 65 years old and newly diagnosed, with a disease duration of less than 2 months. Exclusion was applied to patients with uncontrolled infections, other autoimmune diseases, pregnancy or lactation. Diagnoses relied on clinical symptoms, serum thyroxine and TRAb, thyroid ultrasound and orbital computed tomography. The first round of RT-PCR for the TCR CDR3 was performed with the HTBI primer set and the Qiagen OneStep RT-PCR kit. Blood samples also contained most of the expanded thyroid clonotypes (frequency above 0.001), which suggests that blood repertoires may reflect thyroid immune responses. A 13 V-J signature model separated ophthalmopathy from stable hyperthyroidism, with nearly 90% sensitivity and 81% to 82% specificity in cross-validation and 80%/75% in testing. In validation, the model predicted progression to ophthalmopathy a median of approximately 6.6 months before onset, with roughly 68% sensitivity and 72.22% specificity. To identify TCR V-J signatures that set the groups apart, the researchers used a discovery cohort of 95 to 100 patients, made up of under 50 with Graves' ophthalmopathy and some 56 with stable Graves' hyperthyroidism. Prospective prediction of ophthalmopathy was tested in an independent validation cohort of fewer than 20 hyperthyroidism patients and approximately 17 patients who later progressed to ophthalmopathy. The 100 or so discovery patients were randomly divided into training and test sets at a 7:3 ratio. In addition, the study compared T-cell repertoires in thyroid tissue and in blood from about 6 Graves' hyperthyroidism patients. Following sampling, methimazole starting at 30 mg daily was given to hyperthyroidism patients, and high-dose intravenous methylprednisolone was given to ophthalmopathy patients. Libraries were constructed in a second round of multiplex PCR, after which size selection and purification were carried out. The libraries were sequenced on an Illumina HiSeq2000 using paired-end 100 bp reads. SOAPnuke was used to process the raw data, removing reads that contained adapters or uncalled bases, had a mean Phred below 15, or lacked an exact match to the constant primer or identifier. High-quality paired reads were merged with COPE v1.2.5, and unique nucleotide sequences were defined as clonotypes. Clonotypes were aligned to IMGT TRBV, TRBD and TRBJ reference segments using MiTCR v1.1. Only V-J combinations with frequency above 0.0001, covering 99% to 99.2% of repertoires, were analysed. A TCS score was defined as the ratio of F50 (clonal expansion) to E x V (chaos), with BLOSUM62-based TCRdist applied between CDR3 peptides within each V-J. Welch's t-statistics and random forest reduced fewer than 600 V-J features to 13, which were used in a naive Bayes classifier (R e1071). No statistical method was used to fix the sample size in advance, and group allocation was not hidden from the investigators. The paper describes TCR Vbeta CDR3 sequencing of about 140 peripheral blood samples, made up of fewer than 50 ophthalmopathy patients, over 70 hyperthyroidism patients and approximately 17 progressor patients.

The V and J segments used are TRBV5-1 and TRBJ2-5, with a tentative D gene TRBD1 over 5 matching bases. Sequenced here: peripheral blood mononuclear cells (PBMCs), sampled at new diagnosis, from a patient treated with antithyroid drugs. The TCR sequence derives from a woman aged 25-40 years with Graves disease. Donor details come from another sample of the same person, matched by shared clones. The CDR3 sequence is CASSLMDNKETQYF. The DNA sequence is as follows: TGCGCCAGCAGCTTGATGGACAACAAAGAGACCCAGTACTTC.